This T cell receptor (beta chain) was profiled in a study of T-cell memory formation after mild COVID-19 (dated by TCRdb to the early 2020s). Background for the entire study: TCR sequence clusters from the two donors were found to be largely donor specific. T-cell clones expanding and contracting after mild COVID-19 in two donors were tracked by longitudinal TCRalpha and TCRbeta repertoire sequencing. Two young, previously healthy adult volunteers made up the cohort, one male and one female.

This clonotype came up a few times. The specificity of this receptor is unknown. No much larger clone is present one base from it, and per-base qualities are unavailable. Summary of the overall study and its limitations: Only a couple of mild cases were covered in the study, and larger cohorts including severe cases with pre-infection samples were considered necessary. Contracting CD4+ clones were found mainly in CM and EM memory subsets, while CD8+ clones were enriched in EMRA. SARS-CoV-2 specificity was not confirmed for the second-wave clones peaking on day 37. Some responding clones were found in pre-infection memory, which suggests that pre-existing cross-reactive memory T cells took part in the SARS-CoV-2 response. Clones contracting from day 15 to 85 had balanced CD4/CD8 phenotypes, while a second wave expanding from day 15 to 37 was biased towards CD4+.

The sequencer listed for this sample is Illumina NovaSeq 6000. TCRalpha and TCRbeta cDNA libraries were constructed by 5'RACE with constant-segment primers, with sample barcodes and unique molecular identifiers being introduced. RNA was extracted from every sample with Trizol reagent. Library amplification was performed in two PCR steps, and a second sample barcode and Illumina TruSeq adapters were introduced in the second step. Sequencing of libraries was performed on an Illumina NovaSeq with 2 x 150 bp paired-end reads. For the original study's pipeline: Reads were demultiplexed and collapsed into UMI-guided consensus sequences with migec v1.2.7. Using mixcr v2.1.11, UMI consensuses were aligned to TRA and TRB V and J templates and then assembled into clonotypes. Expanded or contracted clonotypes were those called significant by both edgeR and NoisET, with noise models trained on biological replicates. For edgeR calls, the thresholds were a false discovery rate-adjusted p below 0.01 and a log2 fold-change of 1. As an exploratory analysis of dynamics, max-normalized trajectories of the 1000 most abundant clonotypes were examined by PCA with hierarchical clustering. Separately sequenced CD4+ and CD8+ repertoires were used to assign the CD4 or CD8 phenotype of responding clones. The public reads were quality trimmed at Q25 with fastp and then assembled into clones with MiXCR by TCRdb, keeping productive beta chains. Rows merge per CDR3 protein into single entries with the most common DNA and genes. V and J calls and clone size were set by TCRdb, not the authors. This sample has about half a million distinct CDR3 sequences in its table, and around a sixth of those were observed once. The biggest ten clones account for around 12% of the sample.

PBMCs were isolated by Ficoll-Paque density gradient centrifugation. The clonotype comes from an adult woman who had mild COVID-19 (a few samples of this study predate the infection). The sample titles of this study are shuffled in the database, so cell type and time point are left out; the donor was told from shared clones. Sequenced input: PBMCs or a T cell subset sorted from them (not recorded which).

The nucleotide sequence reads as follows: TGTGCCAGCAGCCAAGGGACAGGGGGCCTGAAGCCCCAGCATTTT. Translated, it reads CASSQGTGGLKPQHF. The chain is made from TRBV12-3 or TRBV12-4 and TRBJ1-5; 12 bases in the junction line up with TRBD1. From its cysteine to its phenylalanine, the CDR3 spans 15 amino acids. CDR3 DNA only is kept here, 45 bases in frame from base 1. Ends trimmed: V by 6 bases, J by 8 bases; bases unmatched to a gene: 8.